These 27 T cell receptor beta chains originate from one sample sequenced in a study of PD-L1 blockade in urothelial cancer. Clones were sequenced by immunoSEQ multiplex PCR, and TCRdb holds only the in-frame ones, with some missing. The sample lists under 30,000 clones; 79% were seen once. Time point denoted: peripheral blood 6 weeks after treatment start. The specimen comprised PBMCs, sampled around atezolizumab (anti-PD-L1) treatment. The receptors shown here come from a man aged 70-80 years with urothelial cancer.

The count of this clone is one. The chain joins TRBV4-1 to TRBJ2-7, with 7 bases that match TRBD1. Germline lookup yields CDR1 MGHRA and CDR2 YSYEKL. The J segment lost 0 bases and the V segment lost 1 base, leaving 6 bases of the junction unmatched. This CDR3 is 16 amino acids long. The CDR3 DNA follows: TGCGCCAGCAGCCAAGGTATTGGGACAGTCTCCTACGAGCAGTACTTC. This sequence encodes CASSQGIGTVSYEQYF.

For this clone: Other nucleotide sequences from this sample produce the same CDR3. The chain has TRBV20-1 and TRBJ2-7, with D tentatively TRBD2 (6 bases). This CDR3 region has 11 residues. Trimming took off 6 bases at V and 5 bases at J, with 11 bases between the two ends. Germline V lookup: CDR1 DFQATT, CDR2 SNEGSKA (reference sequence). The chain's CDR3 is CSAAGGNEQYF. The CDR3 DNA reads as TGCAGTGCCGCCGGAGGGAACGAGCAGTACTTC.

The V gene is TRBV25-1, the J gene TRBJ1-2; the D is unclear. This CDR3 has 13 residues. Trimming took off 4 bases at V and 4 bases at J, with 10 bases between the two ends. From germline, CDR1 is MGHDK and CDR2 SYGVNS. CDR3 coding DNA: TGTGCCAGCAGTGTGTACAGCGGCTATGGCTACACCTTC. Amino acids: CASSVYSGYGYTF.

The rearrangement joins TRBV19 to TRBJ2-1; 7 bases fit TRBD1. The germline V gene encodes CDR1 LNHDA and CDR2 SQIVND (reference sequence). Trimming removed 3 bases from V and 1 base from J; junction bases left unmatched: 6. The CDR3 spans 16 residues. CDR3: CASSIYRGMSYNEQFF. CDR3 bases: TGTGCCAGTAGTATTTACAGGGGAATGTCCTACAATGAGCAGTTCTTC.

This clone was seen more than once but under ten times. J is TRBJ1-2 and V is TRBV7-2; D may be TRBD1 (5 bases). This CDR3 has 12 residues. Germline CDR1 and CDR2: SGHTA and FQGNSA. With 5 bases removed from V and 4 bases from J, the gap between germline ends came to 8 bases. The CDR3 loop reads CASSLQGYGYTF. The CDR3 region has the DNA TGTGCCAGCAGCCTCCAGGGCTATGGCTACACCTTC.

J is TRBJ2-2 and V is TRBV7-2; 12 bases match TRBD1. This CDR3 region has 17 residues. The V segment lost 3 bases and the J segment 3 bases; nucleotides outside the gene matches: 5. Germline CDR1 SGHTA, CDR2 FQGNSA. CDR3 amino acids: CASSFWDRGRDTGELFF. CDR3 DNA sequence: TGTGCCAGCAGCTTTTGGGACAGGGGGCGCGACACCGGGGAGCTGTTTTTT. The full variable domain, rest sourced from reference TRBV7-2 and TRBJ2-2, is GAGVSQSPSNKVTEKGKDVELRCDPISGHTALYWYRQSLGQGLEFLIYFQGNSAPDKSGLPSDRFSAERTGGSVSTLTIQRTQQEDSAVYLCASSFWDRGRDTGELFFGEGSRLTVL.

The rearrangement joins TRBV6-1 to TRBJ1-2, with 8 bases identical to TRBD1. Trimming took 8 bases from V and 2 from J; bases not matched to a gene: 4. This CDR3 has 13 residues. Germline V gene sequence: CDR1 MNHNS, CDR2 SASEGT. The CDR3 reads CASCPGGNYGYTF. The DNA of the CDR3 is TGTGCCAGCTGCCCAGGGGGCAACTATGGCTACACCTTC.

This chain connects TRBV25-1 to TRBJ2-7; TRBD2 is a possible D gene (7 bases). The V end was cut by 7 bases, the J end by 3 bases, with 16 bases between. The CDR3 covers 14 residues. Germline assignment: CDR1 MGHDK and CDR2 SYGVNS. The CDR3 DNA reads as TGTGCCAGCAAGGGGGAGGGATCGTACTACGAGCAGTACTTC. Its protein is CASKGEGSYYEQYF.

This clone is labeled as medium-sized. This chain links TRBV5-4 with TRBJ2-5, with 7 bases that match TRBD2. Trimming at V came to 2 bases and at J to 6 bases, leaving 10 bases not matched to a gene. Germline assignment: CDR1 SGHNT and CDR2 YYREEE (reference sequence). CDR3 length: 15 residues. The CDR3 DNA reads TGTGCCAGCAGCTTAAGAGGGAGGGGAGGAAAGACCCAGTACTTC. It yields the protein CASSLRGRGGKTQYF.

The chain joins TRBV19 to TRBJ2-4, with D hard to call. This CDR3 spans 18 amino acids. Per germline, CDR1 LNHDA and CDR2 SQIVND (reference sequence). V lost 5 bases, J lost 0 bases, and 20 bases lay in between. This CDR3 is CASSPDPEVWVAKNIQYF. CDR3 DNA sequence: TGTGCCAGTAGTCCCGATCCCGAGGTCTGGGTAGCCAAAAACATTCAGTACTTC.

This clone was picked up one time. V and J are TRBV27 and TRBJ2-2; TRBD2 matches 12 bases. The V gene end was trimmed by 6 bases and the J gene end by 3 bases; junction bases not matched to a gene: 8. Germline V gene sequence: CDR1 MNHEY, CDR2 SMNVEV (reference sequence). The length of the CDR3 is 17 residues. The CDR3 reads CASSKPRTSGDTGELFF. In nucleotides, the CDR3 is TGTGCCAGCAGCAAACCCCGGACTAGCGGGGACACCGGGGAGCTGTTTTTT.

The chain links TRBV10-1 to TRBJ2-7; 10 positions agree with TRBD2. Germline V gives CDR1 WNHNN, CDR2 SYGVQD (reference sequence). V lost 7 bases and J lost 0; bases outside the gene matches: 9. This CDR3 region has 16 residues. The CDR3 nucleotides read TGCGCCAGCATCAGGAAACAGCGGGAGGGCTCCTACGAGCAGTACTTC. Protein sequence: CASIRKQREGSYEQYF.

The CDR3 region has the DNA TGTGCCAGCAGCTTAGCGGGGGGGGGCACTGAAGCTTTCTTT. This encodes CASSLAGGGTEAFF. The genes are TRBV11-3 and TRBJ1-1, with TRBD1 as a possible D gene (5 bases). In germline, CDR1 is SGHNT, CDR2 YENEEA. V shed 1 base and J shed 4 bases, with 10 bases lying between them. The CDR3 sequence is 14 residues long. The full variable domain, with the rest looked up from reference TRBV11-3 and TRBJ1-1, is EAGVVQSPRYKIIEKKQPVAFWCNPISGHNTLYWYLQNLGQGPELLIRYENEEAVDDSQLPKDRFSAERLKGVDSTLKIQPAELGDSAVYLCASSLAGGGTEAFFGQGTRLTVV.

The V and J genes are TRBV5-1 and TRBJ2-3, with 10 positions matching TRBD2. Germline V lookup: CDR1 SGHRS, CDR2 YFSETQ. This CDR3 is 16 amino acids long. V lost 0 bases to trimming and J lost 1 base; unmatched junction nucleotides: 2. In DNA form, the CDR3 reads TGCGCCAGCAGCTTGGCCGGGACTAGCGGCACAGATACGCAGTATTTT. The encoded protein is CASSLAGTSGTDTQYF.

The rearrangement joins TRBV4-3 to TRBJ2-5; 8 positions match TRBD2. With 0 bases clipped from V and 7 bases from J, the junction kept 1 base outside the gene matches. CDR1 and CDR2 from the germline V gene are LGHNA and YSLEER. CDR3 length equals 13 residues. The CDR3 DNA sequence: TGCGCCAGCAGCCAAGACGGGAGGGGGACCCAGTACTTC. It specifies CASSQDGRGTQYF.

The chain combines TRBV5-1 with TRBJ1-1, with D unclear. Trimming stripped 6 bases from V and 5 bases from J, with 17 bases between. The CDR3 totals 14 residues. Germline CDR1 and CDR2: SGHRS and YFSETQ. CDR3 in DNA: TGCGCCAGCAAAAACGAACTAGAGGCAACTGAAGCTTTCTTT. It is translated as CASKNELEATEAFF.

This clone showed up just once. This chain connects TRBV5-6 to TRBJ2-3, with 9 positions matching TRBD1. In germline, CDR1 is SGHDT, CDR2 YYEEEE. After removal of 0 bases from V and 5 bases from J, the junction contained 4 bases not matched to a gene. CDR3 length equals 15 residues. CDR3 protein: CASSLGGQGIDTQYF. The CDR3 DNA reads TGTGCCAGCAGCTTGGGGGGACAGGGCATAGATACGCAGTATTTT.

The chain carries TRBV11-2 and TRBJ2-3; D is uncertain. The V end was cut by 1 base, the J end by 3 bases, with 5 bases between. The CDR3 spans 13 residues. Germline CDR1 SGHAT, CDR2 FQNNGV. CDR3 residues: CASSLVRTDTQYF. CDR3 nucleotides: TGTGCCAGCAGCTTAGTTCGTACAGATACGCAGTATTTT.

The rearrangement links TRBV19 to TRBJ2-7; 7 nucleotides match TRBD1. The germline V gene encodes CDR1 LNHDA and CDR2 SQIVND (reference sequence). The V segment lost 1 base and the J segment 0 bases; nucleotides outside the gene matches: 3. This CDR3 region has 15 residues. CDR3 in DNA: TGTGCCAGTAGTATAGGGGACAGTTACTCCTACGAGCAGTACTTC. It specifies CASSIGDSYSYEQYF.

V is TRBV5-1 and J is TRBJ2-2, with D tentatively TRBD2 (5 bases). Trimming pared 1 base from V and 1 base from J, leaving 11 bases between. The CDR3 spans 16 residues. Germline CDR1 and CDR2: SGHRS and YFSETQ. Here the CDR3 reads CASSLRLEGNTGELFF. CDR3 DNA sequence: TGCGCCAGCAGCTTGAGGCTAGAGGGGAACACCGGGGAGCTGTTTTTT.

The chain has TRBV6-1 and TRBJ1-4; D is ambiguous. Germline assignment: CDR1 MNHNS and CDR2 SASEGT. V lost 6 bases and J lost 5, with 16 bases in between. The CDR3 is 15 residues long. CDR3 sequence reads: CASRGDGAQNEKLFF. The CDR3 bases are TGTGCCAGCAGGGGCGACGGTGCCCAGAATGAAAAACTGTTTTTT.

The chain recombines TRBV18 with TRBJ1-2; 9 nucleotides agree with TRBD1. The trim removed 5 bases at V and 7 bases at J, leaving 5 bases unmatched. Germline V gene sequence: CDR1 KGHSH, CDR2 LQKENI. There are 13 residues in the CDR3. The CDR3 sequence is CASSKGQGSGYTF. The CDR3, as DNA: TGTGCCAGCTCAAAGGGACAGGGTAGTGGCTACACCTTC.

V and J are TRBV2 and TRBJ1-5; possibly TRBD1 for D (5 bases). Germline V CDR1 and CDR2: SNHLY, FYNNEI. This CDR3 has 13 residues. V lost 6 bases and J 6 bases, leaving 12 bases between the germline ends. This CDR3 reads CASSNQGAQPQHF. DNA for the CDR3: TGTGCCAGCAGCAACCAGGGCGCTCAGCCCCAGCATTTT.

J is TRBJ1-2 and V is TRBV4-2, with TRBD1 identical over 9 bases. CDR1 and CDR2 (germline): LGHNA, YNFKEQ. V lost 1 base to trimming and J lost 8 bases; unmatched junction nucleotides: 11. The CDR3 has 16 amino acids. In DNA, the CDR3 is TGTGCCAGCAGCCAAGGGGTGGGACAGGGAGCGACCGGCTACACCTTC. It translates to CASSQGVGQGATGYTF.

V is TRBV6-4 and J is TRBJ1-2; D remains unclear. V lost 8 bases and J lost 2, with 18 bases in between. This CDR3 region has 15 residues. Germline loops: CDR1 MRHNA, CDR2 SNTAGT. The CDR3 nucleotides read TGTGCCAGCCGACGCGACTCCGCACCAAACTATGGCTACACCTTC. Amino acids: CASRRDSAPNYGYTF.

This chain links TRBV5-6 with TRBJ2-7, with TRBD1 identical over 7 bases. CDR1 and CDR2 (germline): SGHDT, YYEEEE. Trimming took 3 bases from V and 2 from J; bases not matched to a gene: 8. CDR3 length equals 15 residues. The CDR3 loop reads CASSSYRDRTYEQYF. CDR3 DNA sequence: TGTGCCAGCAGCTCCTACCGGGACAGAACCTACGAGCAGTACTTC. Full variable domain (remainder filled in from reference TRBV5-6 and TRBJ2-7): DAGVTQSPTHLIKTRGQQVTLRCSPKSGHDTVSWYQQALGQGPQFIFQYYEEEERQRGNFPDRFSGHQFPNYSSELNVNALLLGDSALYLCASSSYRDRTYEQYFGPGTRLTVT.

The CDR3 region has the DNA TGTGCCAGCAGGGGGGGCACAGGGGGCAAGGAGAATGAGCAGTTCTTC. Encoded protein: CASRGGTGGKENEQFF. The chain carries TRBV28 and TRBJ2-1, with 9 bases identical to TRBD1. From germline, CDR1 is MDHEN and CDR2 SYDVKM. With 6 bases clipped from V and 7 bases from J, the junction kept 13 bases outside the gene matches. The CDR3 loop spans 16 amino acids.